One and the same sample provided the 22 T cell receptor beta chains below, sequenced in a study of somatic mutations in cytotoxic T cells in rheumatoid arthritis. Measured with immunoSEQ multiplex PCR; TCRdb has only the in-frame clones, and not every one. The data contain 15,000 to 20,000 clones, less than 80% of them singletons. Sequenced sample: CD8+ T cells sorted from blood. These receptors originate from a man aged 55 to 70 in good health.

This clone was observed a few times. Other DNA variants within this sample encode the same CDR3. V gene TRBV5-6 combines with J gene TRBJ1-2; D is perhaps TRBD1 (6 bases). Germline values: CDR1 SGHDT, CDR2 YYEEEE. The length of the CDR3 is 14 residues. V was cut by 0 bases and J by 4 bases, with 10 bases left in between. The CDR3 DNA reads TGTGCCAGCAGCTTGGGGCAGGGGCTCTATGGCTACACCTTC. Its protein is CASSLGQGLYGYTF.

This clone appeared once. This sequence joins TRBV6-4 and TRBJ2-6; 11 positions agree with TRBD1. The CDR3 length is 18 residues. CDR1 is MRHNA, CDR2 SNTAGT, per germline. V trimming: 6 bases; J trimming: 1 base; junction bases outside the gene matches: 8. The DNA of the CDR3 is TGTGCCAGCAGGAAGACCGGGACAGGGGGATCTGGGGCCAACGTCCTGACTTTC. Translating it yields CASRKTGTGGSGANVLTF.

In its sample, this clone is large (0.1 to 1%). CDR3 bases: TGTGCCAGTAGTAGAACTAGCGGGAGTCTGGAGACCCAGTACTTC. As protein: CASSRTSGSLETQYF. The chain links TRBV19 to TRBJ2-5; 11 bases match TRBD2. The CDR3 consists of 15 residues. V dropped 4 bases and J dropped 5; count of bases not matched to a gene: 6. CDR1 is LNHDA, CDR2 SQIVND, per germline (reference sequence).

The V gene is TRBV27, the J gene TRBJ2-5; 8 nucleotides match TRBD2. The germline V gene has CDR1 MNHEY and CDR2 SMNVEV (reference sequence). CDR3 length equals 16 residues. The V and J ends lost 5 bases and 8 bases, in that order; junction bases with no gene match: 16. As DNA, the CDR3 is TGTGCCAGCAGTGAGGACATTGGCGGGAGGTACGATACCCAGTACTTC. This gives the protein CASSEDIGGRYDTQYF.

The rearrangement uses TRBV7-8 and TRBJ1-3, with D possibly TRBD1 on 6 matching bases. Trimming left V 2 bases short and J 2 bases short, with 16 bases between. CDR1 and CDR2 (germline): SGHVS, FQNEAQ. There are 17 residues in the CDR3. The CDR3 DNA follows: TGTGCCAGCAGCTTAAGGGGCAGGGGCGGAGCTGGAAACACCATATATTTT. Its translation is CASSLRGRGGAGNTIYF.

This clone has just one count. The chain uses TRBV7-2 and TRBJ2-1; 7 bases are shared with TRBD2. In germline, CDR1 is SGHTA, CDR2 FQGNSA. The V segment lost 1 base and the J segment 6 bases; nucleotides outside the gene matches: 6. This CDR3 has 15 residues. CDR3 loop: CASSLGLGGGNEQFF. CDR3 DNA sequence: TGTGCCAGCAGCTTAGGGTTGGGCGGGGGCAATGAGCAGTTCTTC.

The chain uses TRBV6-5 and TRBJ1-2; maybe TRBD1 (6 bases). The CDR3 has 15 residues. V was cut by 3 bases and J by 1 base, with 12 bases left in between. The germline CDR1 and CDR2 sequences are MNHEY and SVGAGI. The CDR3 nucleotides read TGTGCCAGCAGTTATAAAGGACAGAGTAACTATGGCTACACCTTC. Residues: CASSYKGQSNYGYTF.

This chain links TRBV2 with TRBJ1-1, with D possibly being TRBD1 (6 bases). CDR1 SNHLY and CDR2 FYNNEI come from the germline V gene. The CDR3 is 16 amino acids. Trimming took 0 bases from V and 1 from J, leaving 12 bases between them. CDR3 sequence reads: CASSEADDRRNTEAFF. DNA of the CDR3: TGTGCCAGCAGTGAAGCGGATGACAGGAGGAACACTGAAGCTTTCTTT.

The rearrangement links TRBV6-6 to TRBJ2-7, with 9 nucleotides matching TRBD1. The trim removed 1 base at V and 2 bases at J, leaving 6 bases unmatched. Germline lookup yields CDR1 MNHNY and CDR2 SVGAGI (reference sequence). This CDR3 is 16 amino acids long. DNA for the CDR3: TGTGCCAGCAGTTACTACGGACAGGGGATGGCCTACGAGCAGTACTTC. Translated: CASSYYGQGMAYEQYF.

The chain has TRBV7-8 and TRBJ2-1, with D possibly matching TRBD2 (5 bases). CDR3 length: 15 amino acids. CDR1 and CDR2 from the germline V gene are SGHVS and FQNEAQ. V was clipped by 2 bases and J by 0 bases, with 8 bases between them. The CDR3 sequence is CASSLWRSSYNEQFF. As DNA, the CDR3 is TGTGCCAGCAGCTTATGGAGGAGCTCCTACAATGAGCAGTTCTTC.

This clone was recorded a few times. This CDR3 is CASSFLRSLAANQETQYF. The DNA of the CDR3 is TGTGCCAGCAGCTTCCTACGATCCTTAGCGGCTAACCAAGAGACCCAGTACTTC. The gene calls are TRBV5-4 and TRBJ2-5, with D possibly TRBD2 on 6 matching bases. Deletions cut 2 bases from V and 0 bases from J, with 20 bases between. Per germline, CDR1 SGHNT and CDR2 YYREEE (reference sequence). The CDR3 runs to 18 residues.

The chain combines TRBV10-3 with TRBJ2-7; 9 bases line up with TRBD1. Germline V gene sequence: CDR1 ENHRY, CDR2 SYGVKD. Trimming cost V 3 bases and J 2 bases; bases outside gene matches: 8. CDR3 length equals 16 residues. CDR3 nucleotides: TGTGCCATCAGTGAATCCGGGACAGGGTGGGCCTACGAGCAGTACTTC. It codes for CAISESGTGWAYEQYF.

The chain uses TRBV11-2 and TRBJ2-1; 8 nucleotides line up with TRBD2. Germline V gene data show CDR1 as SGHAT and CDR2 as FQNNGV. The CDR3 loop spans 15 amino acids. J was trimmed by 4 bases and V by 2 bases; bases with no gene match: 4. The CDR3 loop is CASSLTSGSYNEQFF. In nucleotides, the CDR3 is TGTGCCAGCAGCTTAACCAGCGGGAGTTACAATGAGCAGTTCTTC.

This clone has more than one count but fewer than ten. The chain joins TRBV15 to TRBJ2-7; 9 nucleotides line up with TRBD2. Germline V gene data show CDR1 as LNHNV and CDR2 as YYDKDF (reference sequence). The V gene end was trimmed by 6 bases and the J gene end by 6 bases; junction bases not matched to a gene: 9. The CDR3 is 14 residues long. CDR3 nucleotides: TGTGCCACCAGTAGCGGGGGACTATCCGGCGAGCAGTACTTC. Amino acids: CATSSGGLSGEQYF.

This clone is medium-sized. DNA of the CDR3: TGTGCCAGCGAGACAGGGAGCTATGGCTACACCTTC. Protein sequence: CASETGSYGYTF. The chain combines TRBV2 with TRBJ1-2, with 7 positions matching TRBD1. J lost 4 bases, V lost 8 bases, and 4 bases had no gene match. The CDR3 consists of 12 residues. From germline, CDR1 is SNHLY and CDR2 FYNNEI.

The chain joins TRBV4-1 to TRBJ1-1; weak D call: TRBD1 (6 bases). This CDR3 is built from 14 residues. CDR1 MGHRA and CDR2 YSYEKL come from the germline V gene. V was trimmed by 0 bases and J by 8 bases, leaving 13 bases between them. CDR3: CASSQEGTRTEAFF. The CDR3 DNA sequence: TGCGCCAGCAGCCAAGAGGGGACACGGACAGAAGCTTTCTTT.

This clone appeared a single time. The gene calls are TRBV28 and TRBJ1-5, with unresolved D. Germline CDR1 reads MDHEN; CDR2 reads SYDVKM. Trimming took off 4 bases at V and 3 bases at J, with 4 bases between the two ends. The CDR3 runs 12 residues. In DNA form, the CDR3 reads TGTGCCAGCAGTTACAACAATCAGCCCCAGCATTTT. Its translation: CASSYNNQPQHF.

This clone was recorded only once. V gene TRBV27 combines with J gene TRBJ2-2, with D maybe TRBD2 (5 bases). The CDR3 runs 14 residues. V shed 2 bases and J shed 7 bases, with 11 bases lying between them. Germline CDR1 is MNHEY and CDR2 is SMNVEV (reference sequence). The CDR3 nucleotides are TGTGCCAGCAGTTTAGCAGGAGGTGGCGGGGAGCTGTTTTTT. Translated, it gives CASSLAGGGGELFF.

V usage is TRBV7-9 and J usage is TRBJ1-2; D remains ambiguous. Per the germline V gene, CDR1 is SEHNR and CDR2 is FQNEAQ (reference sequence). Trimming took 1 base from V and 4 from J, leaving 10 bases between them. This CDR3 is 14 amino acids long. Here the CDR3 reads CASSLDRTTYGYTF. The DNA of the CDR3 is TGTGCCAGCAGCTTAGATAGGACTACCTATGGCTACACCTTC.

Note on this clone: One end of the junction is discordant with germline, which a read error may explain. The chain links TRBV4-1 to TRBJ2-1, with 9 bases matching TRBD1. Per germline, CDR1 MGHRA and CDR2 YSYEKL. This CDR3 is 17 amino acids long. In DNA form, the CDR3 reads TGCGCCAGCAGCCAAGTGGGAGGACAGGGGAGATGGAATGAGCAGCTCTTC. Translating it yields CASSQVGGQGRWNEQLF.

The J gene is TRBJ2-1, the V gene TRBV9; 9 positions agree with TRBD2. Trimming took 3 bases from V and 15 from J; bases not matched to a gene: 13. The CDR3 extends over 14 amino acids. Germline loops: CDR1 SGDLS, CDR2 YYNGEE. The CDR3 nucleotides are TGTGCCAGCAGCGCTCCGGCGGGGGGGGCGCGGAGGTTCTTC. It encodes CASSAPAGGARRFF.

This clone was seen a single time. The rearrangement joins TRBV5-5 to TRBJ2-5, with TRBD1 matching 8 bases. The trim removed 1 base at V and 4 bases at J, leaving 6 bases unmatched. Germline V gene lookup returns CDR1 SGHKS and CDR2 YYEKEE (reference sequence). This CDR3 is built from 15 residues. CDR3 loop: CASSLIQGARETQYF. The CDR3 DNA follows: TGTGCCAGCAGCTTGATCCAGGGGGCCCGAGAGACCCAGTACTTC. Using reference TRBV5-5 and TRBJ2-5 for the parts outside the CDR3, the full variable domain is DAGVTQSPTHLIKTRGQQVTLRCSPISGHKSVSWYQQVLGQGPQFIFQYYEKEERGRGNFPDRFSARQFPNYSSELNVNALLLGDSALYLCASSLIQGARETQYFGPGTRLLVL.